The rows below give T cell receptor beta chains drawn from one sample of a study of blood T cell repertoires in COVID-19. Only in-frame clones appear in the TCRdb table, and some are missing; sequencing was by immunoSEQ multiplex PCR. The table lists 150,000 or so clones, about 85% of them singletons, with 3% to 3.5% in the top ten. Material: peripheral blood. These receptors were taken from a human donor with acute or convalescent COVID-19. The donor label of this sample is uncertain. Each CDR3 is given without its conserved first and last residue. Fields, in order: J gene, clone size, V gene, CDR3 protein. For some rows the clone size is stated as once, few or many, or as a class when expanded; others skip it.

TRBJ2-1 NA TRBV28 ASTGTLHNEQF
TRBJ1-1 NA TRBV5-1 ASSLEGLRNTEAF
TRBJ2-1 NA TRBV4-2 ASSQDTSGGVSNYNEQF
TRBJ1-5 NA TRBV2 ASSAQISNQPQH
TRBJ2-7 NA TRBV30 AWTFRQGSMYEQY
TRBJ1-4 NA TRBV5-4 ASSLKGGEKLF
TRBJ1-4 NA TRBV28 ASSIDRDIATNEKLF
TRBJ1-6 once TRBV5-1 ASSPGQGTSPLH
TRBJ2-7 NA TRBV5-4 ASSPTPGQGNYEQY
TRBJ2-3 NA TRBV4-3 ASSRGTSGRRRTDTQY
TRBJ1-4 NA TRBV27 ASSSGDFRREKLF
TRBJ1-3 NA TRBV3-1/TRBV3-2 ASSQEGGRGNTIY
TRBJ1-2 NA TRBV4-3 ASSQDSMEGIVYGYT
TRBJ2-7 NA TRBV6-5 ASRPGQNSYEQY
TRBJ1-6 NA TRBV6-5 ASSYSGRKASPLH
TRBJ2-7 NA TRBV7-8 ASSLGSLSYEQY
TRBJ1-2 NA TRBV3-1/TRBV3-2 ASSQDRGLVGYT
TRBJ2-7 NA TRBV27 ATQGQGFYEQY
TRBJ2-7 NA TRBV3-1/TRBV3-2 ASSQRGAPSYEQY
TRBJ2-7 once TRBV3-1/TRBV3-2 ASSQLPQRTYEQY
TRBJ1-1 once TRBV30 AWRLRDRVNTEAF
TRBJ2-3 NA TRBV9 ASSAGTSGGVRDTQY
TRBJ1-1 NA TRBV9 ASSVGRGPNTEAF
TRBJ1-1 NA TRBV12-5 ATSGQVNTEAF
TRBJ1-6 few TRBV13 ASSLRQGAWVGNSPLH
TRBJ2-1 NA TRBV12-5 ASGLVYGNTGVRSSYNEQF
TRBJ1-5 NA TRBV2 ASSNRGLTNQPQH
TRBJ2-3 NA TRBV11-3 ASSSPLLRRGSDTQY
TRBJ1-3 NA TRBV3-1/TRBV3-2 ASSGGTASGNTIY
TRBJ1-5 NA TRBV4-3 ASSQDSQYSNQPQH
TRBJ1-2 few TRBV30 AWSYIGTRNYGYT
TRBJ1-1 NA TRBV18 ASSYGGGTEAF
TRBJ1-5 NA TRBV19 ASSPRMNSNQPQH
TRBJ1-6 NA TRBV7-2 ASSIRGTGGTNSPLH
TRBJ1-2 NA TRBV21-1 ASDPDSYGYT
TRBJ1-1 NA TRBV10-3 ATLPTGDTEAF
TRBJ2-7 NA TRBV5-5 ASSSVSRSYEQY